The 20 T cell receptor beta chains reported below all come from one sample, sequenced in a study of human thymus T cells. Assay: immunoSEQ multiplex PCR; the TCRdb copy retains only in-frame clones and omits some. Of 40,000 to 45,000 clones detected, approximately 93% appear once; the ten largest clones hold about 0.12%. The material sequenced was blood. These receptors all stem from a boy younger than two with a congenital heart defect but otherwise immunologically healthy.

CDR3 in DNA: TGCGCCAGCAGCCCCGGACAGGATGTCGATACGCAGTATTTT. Its translation: CASSPGQDVDTQYF. The chain joins TRBV5-1 to TRBJ2-3; 7 nucleotides agree with TRBD1. CDR1 SGHRS and CDR2 YFSETQ come from the germline V gene. V trimming: 4 bases; J trimming: 6 bases; junction bases outside the gene matches: 8. This CDR3 has 14 amino acids.

The chain is built from TRBV6-5 and TRBJ2-5, with TRBD1 identical over 7 bases. CDR1 and CDR2 from the germline V gene are MNHEY and SVGAGI. V lost 2 bases to trimming and J lost 4 bases; unmatched junction nucleotides: 7. This CDR3 contains 15 residues. The CDR3 reads CASSYAGTAAETQYF. In nucleotides, the CDR3 is TGTGCCAGCAGTTACGCAGGGACAGCGGCAGAGACCCAGTACTTC.

V is TRBV28 and J is TRBJ1-5; 8 bases map to TRBD1. Germline trimming cut 6 bases from V and 6 bases from J; bases unmatched to any gene: 10. The CDR3 is made up of 15 amino acids. Germline-derived CDR1 and CDR2 are MDHEN and SYDVKM. The CDR3, as DNA: TGTGCCAGCAGGTACGTGGACAGGGTGGGTCAGCCCCAGCATTTT. Translating it yields CASRYVDRVGQPQHF.

The rearrangement joins TRBV6-5 to TRBJ1-1; tentatively, D is TRBD1 (6 bases). There are 13 residues in the CDR3. The V gene's germline CDR1 is MNHEY and CDR2 SVGAGI. The ends were cut back, 5 bases at V and 10 bases at J, with 17 bases in the middle. CDR3 residues: CASSTPTGRGAFF. The CDR3 DNA sequence: TGTGCCAGCAGTACACCTACAGGGAGAGGAGCTTTCTTT.

This chain joins TRBV4-2 and TRBJ2-4; D remains unclear. The CDR3 runs 15 residues. The ends were cut back, 0 bases at V and 3 bases at J, with 9 bases in the middle. Germline assignment: CDR1 LGHNA and CDR2 YNFKEQ. CDR3 sequence: CASSQERWDKNIQYF. The DNA of the CDR3 is TGTGCCAGCAGCCAAGAGCGATGGGACAAAAACATTCAGTACTTC.

This chain connects TRBV28 to TRBJ1-3; weak D call: TRBD1 (6 bases). The V end lost 3 bases, the J end lost 0 bases, and 6 bases lay between the germline ends. Germline assignment: CDR1 MDHEN and CDR2 SYDVKM. The CDR3 spans 14 residues. The CDR3 region has the DNA TGTGCCAGCAGTTTGGGACACTCTGGAAACACCATATATTTT. Its protein product is CASSLGHSGNTIYF.

The chain links TRBV5-1 to TRBJ1-5; 9 bases line up with TRBD1. Trimming at V came to 5 bases and at J to 7 bases, leaving 7 bases not matched to a gene. Germline CDR1 SGHRS, CDR2 YFSETQ. The CDR3 runs 14 residues. CDR3 DNA: TGCGCCAGCAGGGGGGGACAGGGCGGACAGCCCCAGCATTTT. This gives the protein CASRGGQGGQPQHF.

The rearrangement joins TRBV6-1 to TRBJ1-4; D is unresolved. Per germline, CDR1 MNHNS and CDR2 SASEGT. CDR3 length: 12 residues. Deletions cut 4 bases from V and 5 bases from J, with 5 bases between. The DNA for the CDR3 is TGTGCCAGCAGTGGAGGGAATGAAAAACTGTTTTTT. Translating it yields CASSGGNEKLFF.

This sequence joins TRBV5-5 and TRBJ1-2, with 8 bases identical to TRBD1. Germline trimming cut 4 bases from V and 4 bases from J; bases unmatched to any gene: 6. Germline V gene data show CDR1 as SGHKS and CDR2 as YYEKEE (reference sequence). CDR3 length: 14 amino acids. CDR3 nucleotides: TGTGCCAGCAGCGCCTCAGGGGGCGTCTATGGCTACACCTTC. Protein product: CASSASGGVYGYTF.

The rearrangement links TRBV4-2 to TRBJ2-7; D is uncertain. With 3 bases removed from V and 2 bases from J, the gap between germline ends came to 11 bases. Germline V gene data show CDR1 as LGHNA and CDR2 as YNFKEQ. The CDR3 loop spans 14 amino acids. CDR3 nucleotides: TGTGCCAGCAGCCAGAAGGGCCATACCTACGAGCAGTACTTC. Amino acids: CASSQKGHTYEQYF.

The V and J genes are TRBV12-5 and TRBJ2-2, with D unclear. CDR1 is LGHNT, CDR2 FRNRAP, per germline. Trimming took 2 bases from V and 5 from J, leaving 6 bases between them. This CDR3 has 13 residues. CDR3 loop: CASGLRPTGELFF. The CDR3 DNA reads TGTGCTAGTGGTTTGAGGCCTACCGGGGAGCTGTTTTTT.

The chain combines TRBV30 with TRBJ2-3, with D perhaps matching TRBD2 (5 bases). V was pared by 0 bases and J by 5 bases, with 6 bases between. CDR1 is GTSNPN and CDR2 is SVGIG in the germline V gene (reference sequence). The CDR3 loop spans 12 amino acids. CDR3 residues: CAWSVREDTQYF. CDR3 bases: TGTGCCTGGAGTGTACGGGAAGATACGCAGTATTTT.

The chain couples TRBV4-1 to TRBJ2-2; D call uncertain. The CDR3 is made up of 14 amino acids. Per the germline V gene, CDR1 is MGHRA and CDR2 is YSYEKL. V lost 0 bases and J 2 bases, leaving 4 bases between the germline ends. The CDR3 nucleotides read TGCGCCAGCAGCCAAGAGGTCAACACCGGGGAGCTGTTTTTT. Translated, it gives CASSQEVNTGELFF.

This clone was recorded once. J is TRBJ2-7 and V is TRBV7-9, with TRBD2 identical over 15 bases. Germline V lookup: CDR1 SEHNR, CDR2 FQNEAQ (reference sequence). V gave up 6 bases and J gave up 2 bases; unmatched junction bases: 5. The CDR3 length is 16 residues. The CDR3 nucleotides read TGTGCCAGCAGGCCGGGACTAGCGGGGGGCCCCTACGAGCAGTACTTC. Translated: CASRPGLAGGPYEQYF.

The rearrangement joins TRBV13 to TRBJ2-3, with D tentatively TRBD2 (5 bases). V was shortened by 4 bases and J by 3 bases, with 11 bases between the two germline ends. The CDR3 consists of 14 residues. CDR1 and CDR2 from the germline V gene are PRHDT and FYEKMQ (reference sequence). CDR3 in amino acids: CASSSRERTDTQYF. For the CDR3, the DNA is TGTGCCAGCAGCTCAAGGGAGCGAACAGATACGCAGTATTTT.

V usage is TRBV6-5 and J usage is TRBJ2-7; the D gene is possibly TRBD1 (8 bases). Trimming removed 5 bases from V and 6 bases from J, with 14 bases in between. Per the germline V gene, CDR1 is MNHEY and CDR2 is SVGAGI. The CDR3 length is 13 residues. The CDR3 coding sequence is TGTGCCAGCAGTCAGGACAGGGAGGGCGAGCAGTACTTC. Encoded protein: CASSQDREGEQYF.

This chain uses TRBV4-3 with TRBJ2-6; perhaps D is TRBD1 or TRBD2 (6 bases each). The CDR3 extends over 16 amino acids. Trimming stripped 7 bases from V and 0 bases from J, with 13 bases between. From germline, CDR1 is LGHNA and CDR2 YSLEER. CDR3 region: CASTPGARSGANVLTF. The CDR3 bases are TGCGCCAGCACTCCGGGGGCCCGCTCTGGGGCCAACGTCCTGACTTTC.

J is TRBJ2-2 and V is TRBV7-2; D is unresolved. Germline V gene data show CDR1 as SGHTA and CDR2 as FQGNSA. The CDR3 loop spans 16 amino acids. V was clipped by 5 bases and J by 4 bases, with 17 bases between them. The CDR3 DNA follows: TGTGCCAGCAGCCCCCGGTCCTCTCCCGCCACCGGGGAGCTGTTTTTT. Amino acid sequence: CASSPRSSPATGELFF.

A single count supports this clone. J is TRBJ2-3 and V is TRBV2; the match to TRBD2 covers 13 bases. Germline V gene data show CDR1 as SNHLY and CDR2 as FYNNEI. Trimming removed 6 bases from V and 2 bases from J; junction bases left unmatched: 8. The CDR3 covers 17 residues. The chain's CDR3 is CASSATSGGPITDTQYF. CDR3 nucleotide sequence: TGTGCCAGCAGCGCGACTAGCGGGGGGCCGATCACAGATACGCAGTATTTT.

J is TRBJ2-1 and V is TRBV6-5; the D gene is possibly TRBD1 (5 bases). The germline gives CDR1 MNHEY, CDR2 SVGAGI. The CDR3 contains 16 residues. V was shortened by 0 bases and J by 2 bases, with 11 bases between the two germline ends. DNA for the CDR3: TGTGCCAGCAGTTACTCGATACAGGTCACCTACAATGAGCAGTTCTTC. Encoded protein: CASSYSIQVTYNEQFF.